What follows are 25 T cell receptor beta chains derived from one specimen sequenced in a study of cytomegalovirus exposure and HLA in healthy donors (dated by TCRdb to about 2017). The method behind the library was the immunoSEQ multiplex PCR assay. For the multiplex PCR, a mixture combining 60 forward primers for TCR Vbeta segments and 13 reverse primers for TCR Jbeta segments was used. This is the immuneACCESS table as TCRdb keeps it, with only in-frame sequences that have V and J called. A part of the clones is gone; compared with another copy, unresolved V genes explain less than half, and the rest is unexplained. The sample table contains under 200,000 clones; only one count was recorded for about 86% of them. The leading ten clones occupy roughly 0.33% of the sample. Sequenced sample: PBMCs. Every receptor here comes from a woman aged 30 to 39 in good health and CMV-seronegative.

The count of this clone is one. The CDR3 loop is CASSVGHNTGELFF. As DNA, the CDR3 is TGTGCCAGCAGCGTCGGACACAACACCGGGGAGCTGTTTTTT. The chain joins TRBV9 to TRBJ2-2, with a possible D match to TRBD1 (5 bases). The CDR3 is 14 residues long. Looked up from germline, CDR1 is SGDLS and CDR2 is YYNGEE. Trimming left V 2 bases short and J 2 bases short, with 7 bases between.

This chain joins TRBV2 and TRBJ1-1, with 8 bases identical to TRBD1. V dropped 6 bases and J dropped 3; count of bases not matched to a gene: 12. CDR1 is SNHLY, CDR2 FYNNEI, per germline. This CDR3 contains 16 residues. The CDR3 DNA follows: TGTGCCAGCAGGCCTAGACAGGGGCGAAAAGACACTGAAGCTTTCTTT. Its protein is CASRPRQGRKDTEAFF.

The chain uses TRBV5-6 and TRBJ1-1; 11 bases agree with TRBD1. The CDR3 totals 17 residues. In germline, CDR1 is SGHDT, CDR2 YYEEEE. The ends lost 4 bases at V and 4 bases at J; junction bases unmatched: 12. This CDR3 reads CASSEGQGAWMSTEAFF. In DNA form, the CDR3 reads TGTGCCAGCAGCGAAGGACAGGGGGCGTGGATGAGCACTGAAGCTTTCTTT.

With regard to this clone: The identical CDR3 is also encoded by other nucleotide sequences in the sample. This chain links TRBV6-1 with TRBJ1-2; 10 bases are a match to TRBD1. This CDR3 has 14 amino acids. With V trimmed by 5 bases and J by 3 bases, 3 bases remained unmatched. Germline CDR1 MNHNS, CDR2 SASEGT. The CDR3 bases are TGTGCCAGCAGTCGGACAGGGGGGGACTATGGCTACACCTTC. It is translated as CASSRTGGDYGYTF.

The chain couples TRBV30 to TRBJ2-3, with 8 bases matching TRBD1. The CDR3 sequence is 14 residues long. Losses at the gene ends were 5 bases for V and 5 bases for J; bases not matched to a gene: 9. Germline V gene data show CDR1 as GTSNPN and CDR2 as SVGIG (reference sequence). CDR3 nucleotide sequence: TGTGCCTGGGGCTCAGGGGGCAAGCAAGATACGCAGTATTTT. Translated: CAWGSGGKQDTQYF.

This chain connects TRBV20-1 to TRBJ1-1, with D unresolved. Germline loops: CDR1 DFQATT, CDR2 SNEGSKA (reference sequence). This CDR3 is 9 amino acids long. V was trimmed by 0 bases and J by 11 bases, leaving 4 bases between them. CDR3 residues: CSARDRAFF. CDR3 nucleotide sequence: TGCAGTGCTAGAGATCGGGCTTTCTTT.

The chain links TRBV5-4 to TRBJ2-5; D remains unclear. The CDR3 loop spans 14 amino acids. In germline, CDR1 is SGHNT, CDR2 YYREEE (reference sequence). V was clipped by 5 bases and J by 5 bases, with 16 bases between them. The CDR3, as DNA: TGTGCCAGCAGTTCGACGGGTGGTTCCGAGACCCAGTACTTC. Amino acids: CASSSTGGSETQYF.

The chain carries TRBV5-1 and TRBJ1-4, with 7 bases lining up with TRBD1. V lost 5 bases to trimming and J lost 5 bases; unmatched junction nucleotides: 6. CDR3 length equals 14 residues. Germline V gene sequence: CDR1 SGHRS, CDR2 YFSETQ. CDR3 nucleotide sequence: TGCGCCAGCAGATCGGGACAGCAGAATGAAAAACTGTTTTTT. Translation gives CASRSGQQNEKLFF.

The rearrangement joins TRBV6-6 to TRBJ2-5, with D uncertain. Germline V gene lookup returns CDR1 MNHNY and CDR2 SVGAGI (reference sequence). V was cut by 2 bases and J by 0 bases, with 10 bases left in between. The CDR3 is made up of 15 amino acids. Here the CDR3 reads CASSYAERHQETQYF. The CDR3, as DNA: TGTGCCAGCAGTTACGCCGAGCGCCACCAAGAGACCCAGTACTTC.

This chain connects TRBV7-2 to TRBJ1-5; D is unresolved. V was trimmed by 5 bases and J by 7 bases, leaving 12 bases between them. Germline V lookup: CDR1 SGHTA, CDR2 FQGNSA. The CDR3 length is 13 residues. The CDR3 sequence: CASSQFPRQPQHF. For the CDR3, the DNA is TGTGCCAGCAGCCAATTCCCGCGGCAGCCCCAGCATTTT.

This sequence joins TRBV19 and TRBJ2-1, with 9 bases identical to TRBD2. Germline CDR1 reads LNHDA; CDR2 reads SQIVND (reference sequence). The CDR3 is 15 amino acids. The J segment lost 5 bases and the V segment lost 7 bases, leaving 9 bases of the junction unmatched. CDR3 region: CASTFSGRRDNEQFF. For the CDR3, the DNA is TGTGCCAGTACCTTTAGCGGGAGAAGGGACAATGAGCAGTTCTTC.

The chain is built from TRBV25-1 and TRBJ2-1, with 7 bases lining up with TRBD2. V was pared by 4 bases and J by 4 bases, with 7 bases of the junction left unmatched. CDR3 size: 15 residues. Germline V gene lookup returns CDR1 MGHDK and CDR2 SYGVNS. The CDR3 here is CASSAAGPLYNEQFF. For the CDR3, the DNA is TGTGCCAGCAGTGCAGCGGGACCTTTATACAATGAGCAGTTCTTC.

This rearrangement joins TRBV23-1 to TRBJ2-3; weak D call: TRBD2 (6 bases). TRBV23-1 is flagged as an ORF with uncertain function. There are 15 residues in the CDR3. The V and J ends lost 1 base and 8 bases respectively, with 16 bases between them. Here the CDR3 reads CASSQLIGEGGTQYF. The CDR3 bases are TGCGCCAGCAGTCAATTAATCGGTGAGGGAGGTACGCAGTATTTT.

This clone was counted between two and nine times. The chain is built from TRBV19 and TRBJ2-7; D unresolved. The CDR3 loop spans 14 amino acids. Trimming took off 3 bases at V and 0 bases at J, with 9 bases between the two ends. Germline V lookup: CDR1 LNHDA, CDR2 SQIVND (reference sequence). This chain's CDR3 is CASSIGSDSYEQYF. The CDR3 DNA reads TGTGCCAGTAGTATCGGCAGCGACTCCTACGAGCAGTACTTC. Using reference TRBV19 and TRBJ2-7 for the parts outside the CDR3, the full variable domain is DGGITQSPKYLFRKEGQNVTLSCEQNLNHDAMYWYRQDPGQGLRLIYYSQIVNDFQKGDIAEGYSVSREKKESFPLTVTSAQKNPTAFYLCASSIGSDSYEQYFGPGTRLTVT.

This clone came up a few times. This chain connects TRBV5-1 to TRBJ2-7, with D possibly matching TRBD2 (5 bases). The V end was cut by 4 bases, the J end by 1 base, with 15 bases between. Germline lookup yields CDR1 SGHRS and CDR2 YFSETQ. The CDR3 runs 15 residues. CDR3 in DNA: TGCGCCAGCAGCGATCGAGGAGGACTTTCCTACGAGCAGTACTTC. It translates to CASSDRGGLSYEQYF.

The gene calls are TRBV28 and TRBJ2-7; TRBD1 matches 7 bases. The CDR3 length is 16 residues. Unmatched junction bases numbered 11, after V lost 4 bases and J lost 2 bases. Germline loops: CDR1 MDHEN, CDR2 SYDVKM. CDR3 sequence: CASSWVQGRRTYEQYF. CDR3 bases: TGTGCCAGCAGTTGGGTACAGGGGAGAAGAACCTACGAGCAGTACTTC.

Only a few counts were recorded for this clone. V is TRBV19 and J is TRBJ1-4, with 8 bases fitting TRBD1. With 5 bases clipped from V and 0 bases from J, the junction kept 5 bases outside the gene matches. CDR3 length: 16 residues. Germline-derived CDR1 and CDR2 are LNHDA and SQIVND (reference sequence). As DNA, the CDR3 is TGTGCCAGTAGTGACAGGGGCCCAGCAACTAATGAAAAACTGTTTTTT. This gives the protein CASSDRGPATNEKLFF.

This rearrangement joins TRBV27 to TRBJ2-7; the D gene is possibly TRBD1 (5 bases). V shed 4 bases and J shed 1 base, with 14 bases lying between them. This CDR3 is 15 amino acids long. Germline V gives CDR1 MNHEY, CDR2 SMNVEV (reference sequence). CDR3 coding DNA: TGTGCCAGCAGTTATCAGGGTAGGGGTTCCTACGAGCAGTACTTC. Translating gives CASSYQGRGSYEQYF.

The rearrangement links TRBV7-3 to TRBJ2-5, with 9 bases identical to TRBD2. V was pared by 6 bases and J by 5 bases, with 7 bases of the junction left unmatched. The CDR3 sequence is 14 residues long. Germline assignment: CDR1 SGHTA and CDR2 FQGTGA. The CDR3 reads CASSYSGSGETQYF. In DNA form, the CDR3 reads TGTGCCAGCAGTTATAGCGGGAGTGGGGAGACCCAGTACTTC.

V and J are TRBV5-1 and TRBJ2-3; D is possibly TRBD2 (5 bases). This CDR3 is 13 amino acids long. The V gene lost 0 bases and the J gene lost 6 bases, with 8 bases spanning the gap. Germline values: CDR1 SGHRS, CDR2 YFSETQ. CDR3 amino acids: CASSLARGDTQYF. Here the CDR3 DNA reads TGCGCCAGCAGCTTGGCACGAGGGGATACGCAGTATTTT. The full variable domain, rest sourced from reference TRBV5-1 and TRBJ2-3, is KAGVTQTPRYLIKTRGQQVTLSCSPISGHRSVSWYQQTPGQGLQFLFEYFSETQRNKGNFPGRFSGRQFSNSRSEMNVSTLELGDSALYLCASSLARGDTQYFGPGTRLTVL.

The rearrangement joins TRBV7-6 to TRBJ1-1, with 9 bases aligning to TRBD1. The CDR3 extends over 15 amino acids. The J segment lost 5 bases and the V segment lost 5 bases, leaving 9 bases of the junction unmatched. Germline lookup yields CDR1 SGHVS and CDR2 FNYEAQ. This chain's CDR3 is CASSRLQQGATEAFF. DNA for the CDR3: TGTGCCAGCAGCCGTCTACAACAGGGGGCAACTGAAGCTTTCTTT. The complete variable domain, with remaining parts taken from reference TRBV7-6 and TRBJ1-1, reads GAGVSQSPRYKVTKRGQDVALRCDPISGHVSLYWYRQALGQGPEFLTYFNYEAQQDKSGLPNDRFSAERPEGSISTLTIQRTEQRDSAMYRCASSRLQQGATEAFFGQGTRLTVV.

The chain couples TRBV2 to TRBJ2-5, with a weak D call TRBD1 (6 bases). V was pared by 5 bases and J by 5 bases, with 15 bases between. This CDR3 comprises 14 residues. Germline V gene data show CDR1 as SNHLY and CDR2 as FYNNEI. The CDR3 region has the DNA TGTGCCAGCAGTTTCCAGGGGACGGGGGAGACCCAGTACTTC. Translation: CASSFQGTGETQYF.

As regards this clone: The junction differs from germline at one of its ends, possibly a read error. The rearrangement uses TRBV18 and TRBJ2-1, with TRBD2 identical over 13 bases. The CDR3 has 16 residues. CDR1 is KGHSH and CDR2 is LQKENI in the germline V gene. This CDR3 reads CASSPLAGGPGDEQFF. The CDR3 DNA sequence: TGTGCCAGCTCGCCACTAGCGGGAGGGCCAGGGGATGAGCAGTTCTTC.

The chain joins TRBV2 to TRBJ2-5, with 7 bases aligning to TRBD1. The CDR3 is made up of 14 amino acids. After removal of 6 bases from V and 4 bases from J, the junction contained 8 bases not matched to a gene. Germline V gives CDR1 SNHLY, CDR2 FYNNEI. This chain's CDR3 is CASSLTYRGETQYF. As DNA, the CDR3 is TGTGCCAGCAGCCTCACTTACAGGGGAGAGACCCAGTACTTC.

The CDR3 sequence is CATIDRAYEQYF. CDR3 DNA: TGTGCCACCATCGACAGGGCCTACGAGCAGTACTTC. The J gene is TRBJ2-7, the V gene TRBV28; 7 bases are a match to TRBD1. The V gene's germline CDR1 is MDHEN and CDR2 SYDVKM. The V segment lost 10 bases and the J segment 2 bases; nucleotides outside the gene matches: 5. CDR3 size: 12 residues.